The source of this TCR beta chain is a study of beta chain features in type 1 diabetes (dated by TCRdb to between 2017 and 2018). Background on the whole study: No differences in mean age, gender distribution, total cell number or subset yield were found between patients and healthy donors. The study compared TCRB repertoires of sorted circulating CD4+ T cell subsets between recently diagnosed type 1 diabetes patients and matched healthy donors. A total of about 100,000,000 sorted cells were examined across all samples, and RNA yield correlated strongly with the number of cells per subset. Regulatory and stem cell-like memory subsets were isolated from only 8 patients and about eight healthy donors, whereas naive and central memory subsets came from all 30 or so donors. What the authors observed across the whole study: Because cDNA was sequenced instead of genomic DNA, highly expressing activated cells could be over-represented, though the groups showed no difference in activation or CD3 levels. Type 1 diabetes patients showed a moderate but significant shortening of TCRB CDR3 length in all four CD4+ subsets. Because small numbers of individuals were included in the HLA sub-analyses, any influence of HLA type on TCRB rearrangement was left unresolved. PCR might favor shorter templates, but patient and control samples were amplified and corrected together, so any skew would affect both groups equally. At VDJ recombination sites, patients with type 1 diabetes made fewer insertions and deleted more nucleotides, a pattern implying thymic rearrangement abnormalities. The naive, central memory and regulatory TCRB repertoires appeared to resemble one another more closely among patients than among healthy donors.

From each donor, a single peripheral blood sample of about 120 mL on average was drawn into heparinised tubes. Naive, central memory, regulatory and stem cell-like memory CD4+ T cells were sorted on a BD FACSAria II using a panel including CD45RO, CCR7, CD25, CD127, CD95 and CD27. A purity above 95% was achieved for all sorted populations. PBMCs were isolated immediately by Lymphoprep density gradient centrifugation and stained directly without culture. Samples were stained and sorted in pairs, with one healthy donor and one patient per experiment, so that batch effects were minimized. There are 11 amino acids in the CDR3, from cysteine to phenylalanine inclusive. Just the 33-base CDR3 DNA is kept, in frame starting at base 1. Deletion took 8 bases off V and 3 bases off J, with a span of 8 bases between the germline ends. For CDR1 and CDR2, the germline V gene lists MDHEN and SYDVKM. All of the isolated RNA was reverse transcribed with the High Capacity cDNA Reverse Transcription Kit, so expressed TCRB transcripts were sequenced. Deep immunoSEQ sequencing was applied to naive, central memory and regulatory T cell samples, giving an average of around 3.4 million total reads per sample. After sorted cells were lysed in RLT buffer, RNA was extracted with DNase-treated RNeasy Micro or Mini kits, with the choice depending on cell number. Each cell subset was processed on its own to prevent cross-contamination, while patient and healthy donor samples were processed together. Using the immunoSEQ multiplex PCR, TCRB sequences were amplified from cDNA into 87-bp fragments spanning the CDR3 region. Sequencing of the amplicons was done on the Illumina HiSeq platform. Per the original workflow: Synthetic template baselines were used to correct PCR bias computationally, reads within Hamming distance 2 were collapsed together, and singletons that could not be merged were discarded. Reads were aligned against IMGT so that V, D and J genes, CDR3 length and insertions or deletions at six rearrangement sites could be assigned. Within each subset, clonotype counts were normalized to sorted cell number, and only after that were true diversity and Gini coefficients computed with the tcR R package. The overlap coefficient, calculated on TCRB nucleotide sequences, was used to quantify repertoire sharing. Out-of-frame TCRB sequences from naive cells were analyzed to stand in for the pre-selection repertoire. TCRdb stores this immuneACCESS table with in-frame sequences only. Part of the clones is absent; in the studies checked, under half of the shortfall reflects unresolved V genes, and no reason is known for the rest. V and J calls and clone size are given by that table; D and trimming were obtained from the DNA. Here the sample has roughly 400,000 clones; about 16% occur a single time. 0.019% of the sample goes to the ten largest clones.

As to this clone: The clone's antigen remains unknown. Base-call qualities are not available, and no considerably larger clone is one nucleotide away.

The sample consisted of naive CD4+ T cells from blood. This specimen's cell subset or site label, per the study, means: true naive CD4+ T cells. This clonotype was sampled from a woman aged 18-29 years in good health. The rearranged segments are TRBV28 and TRBJ2-7; TRBD1 is a possible D gene, resting on 5 matching bases. CDR3 protein: CASSQGYEQYF. In nucleotides, the sequence is TGTGCCAGCTCCCAGGGCTACGAGCAGTACTTC.